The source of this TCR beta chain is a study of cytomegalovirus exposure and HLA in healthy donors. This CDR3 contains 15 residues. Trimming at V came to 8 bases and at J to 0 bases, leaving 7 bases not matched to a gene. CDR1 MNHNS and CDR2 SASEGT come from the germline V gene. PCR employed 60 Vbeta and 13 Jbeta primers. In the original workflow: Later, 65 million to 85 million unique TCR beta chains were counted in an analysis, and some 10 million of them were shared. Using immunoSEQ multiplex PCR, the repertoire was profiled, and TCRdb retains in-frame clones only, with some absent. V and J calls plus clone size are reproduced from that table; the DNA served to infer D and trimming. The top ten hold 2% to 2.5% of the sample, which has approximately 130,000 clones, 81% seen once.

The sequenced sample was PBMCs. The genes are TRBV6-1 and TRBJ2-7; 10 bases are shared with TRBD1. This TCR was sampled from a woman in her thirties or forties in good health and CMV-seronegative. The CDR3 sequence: CASGGTGAVSYEQYF. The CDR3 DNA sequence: TGTGCCAGCGGGGGGACAGGGGCGGTCTCCTACGAGCAGTACTTC.